The 25 T cell receptor beta chains presented below share a single source sample, sequenced in a study of CD8+ T cells in alopecia areata. Following extraction, RNA underwent reverse transcription to cDNA, which served as the sequencing template. The data were produced by immunoSEQ multiplex PCR, yet TCRdb's version contains in-frame clones alone and is incomplete. The repertoire consists of about 150,000 clones, with approximately 65% occurring once and the leading ten covering 35% to 40%. Material: CD8+ T cells sorted from blood. The receptors here all came from a human donor in good health.

The rearrangement links TRBV30 to TRBJ2-7; D unclear. The ends were cut back, 1 base at V and 3 bases at J, with 10 bases in the middle. Germline lookup yields CDR1 GTSNPN and CDR2 SVGIG (reference sequence). This CDR3 comprises 13 residues. CDR3 amino acids: CAWSGNPRYEQYF. In DNA form, the CDR3 reads TGTGCCTGGAGTGGCAACCCACGCTACGAGCAGTACTTC.

The J gene is TRBJ2-7, the V gene TRBV9; 8 nucleotides agree with TRBD2. V was clipped by 2 bases and J by 7 bases; unmatched bases: 5. The CDR3 has 13 amino acids. Germline CDR1 reads SGDLS; CDR2 reads YYNGEE. CDR3 in DNA: TGTGCCAGCAGCGTGAGCGGGAGCGGGGAGCAGTACTTC. Encoded protein: CASSVSGSGEQYF.

The chain uses TRBV6-6 and TRBJ2-7; D unresolved. Trimming removed 2 bases from V and 2 bases from J, with 4 bases in between. Germline V CDR1 and CDR2: MNHNY, SVGAGI (reference sequence). CDR3 size: 12 residues. The CDR3 reads CASSYNTYEQYF. The CDR3 region has the DNA TGTGCCAGCAGTTACAACACCTACGAGCAGTACTTC.

This rearrangement joins TRBV27 to TRBJ1-2; D is perhaps TRBD1 (5 bases). The CDR3 contains 11 residues. Trimming shortened V by 8 bases and J by 8 bases, and 12 bases separated the two germline ends. Looked up from germline, CDR1 is MNHEY and CDR2 is SMNVEV (reference sequence). The CDR3 here is CASYQRGGYTF. The CDR3 DNA sequence: TGTGCCAGCTACCAGAGGGGAGGCTACACCTTC.

This clone has a handful of counts. The CDR3 here is CASSLGLTGELFF. The CDR3 DNA sequence: TGTGCCAGCAGCTTAGGGCTCACCGGGGAGCTGTTTTTT. The chain uses TRBV13 and TRBJ2-2; D call uncertain. Between the trimmed V and J ends, which lost 0 bases and 4 bases, there was a span of 3 bases. This CDR3 is built from 13 residues. Germline-derived CDR1 and CDR2 are PRHDT and FYEKMQ (reference sequence).

The chain has TRBV7-9 and TRBJ2-7; 7 nucleotides agree with TRBD1. J gave up 0 bases and V 2 bases, and 4 bases lay outside the gene matches. There are 15 residues in the CDR3. Germline loops: CDR1 SEHNR, CDR2 FQNEAQ (reference sequence). The CDR3 DNA reads as TGTGCCAGCAGCTTACCGACAGGGATCTCCTACGAGCAGTACTTC. It codes for CASSLPTGISYEQYF.

In this sample, this clone turned up a few times. The V gene is TRBV25-1, the J gene TRBJ1-1; D gene uncertain. The CDR3 extends over 10 amino acids. Trimming took 8 bases from V and 7 from J, leaving 8 bases between them. Germline V gene lookup returns CDR1 MGHDK and CDR2 SYGVNS. CDR3 region: CASGDGEAFF. The CDR3 nucleotides are TGTGCCAGCGGGGATGGTGAAGCTTTCTTT. Together with reference TRBV25-1 and TRBJ1-1, the CDR3 gives the full variable domain: EADIYQTPRYLVIGTGKKITLECSQTMGHDKMYWYQQDPGMELHLIHYSYGVNSTEKGDLSSESTVSRIRTEHFPLTLESARPSHTSQYLCASGDGEAFFGQGTRLTVV.

This clone was seen only once. CDR3 region: CASNAGELFF. The CDR3 DNA reads TGTGCCAGCAATGCTGGGGAGCTGTTTTTT. This chain uses TRBV6-6 with TRBJ2-2; D not resolved. This CDR3 comprises 10 residues. V dropped 7 bases and J dropped 8 bases, with 5 bases sitting between them. Germline CDR1 is MNHNY and CDR2 is SVGAGI (reference sequence).

V usage is TRBV6-5 and J usage is TRBJ2-5, with 9 bases that match TRBD2. CDR1 is MNHEY, CDR2 SVGAGI, per germline. V lost 5 bases and J lost 5; bases outside the gene matches: 9. CDR3 length: 15 residues. This chain's CDR3 is CASSHLAGAGETQYF. DNA for the CDR3: TGTGCCAGCAGTCACTTAGCGGGAGCGGGGGAGACCCAGTACTTC.

This chain connects TRBV27 to TRBJ1-5; D remains ambiguous. V shed 5 bases and J shed 3 bases, with 17 bases lying between them. The germline V gene has CDR1 MNHEY and CDR2 SMNVEV (reference sequence). The CDR3 extends over 16 amino acids. Here the CDR3 DNA reads TGTGCCAGCAGTCCCTTGGCAGTCGAGGCCAATCAGCCCCAGCATTTT. This gives the protein CASSPLAVEANQPQHF.

A word on this clone: A far bigger clonotype differs at one base, so this is likely a read error. CDR3 protein: CASSPGTGAYNEQFF. CDR3 coding DNA: TGTGCCAGCAGTCCCGGGACAGGTGCCTACAATGAGCAGTTCTTC. This chain uses TRBV27 with TRBJ2-1; 8 bases align to TRBD1. With 5 bases clipped from V and 2 bases from J, the junction kept 5 bases outside the gene matches. CDR1 and CDR2 (germline): MNHEY, SMNVEV (reference sequence). The CDR3 runs 15 residues.

The chain is built from TRBV7-9 and TRBJ2-1; tentatively, D is TRBD2 (6 bases). Trimming stripped 5 bases from V and 9 bases from J, with 14 bases between. The germline V gene has CDR1 SEHNR and CDR2 FQNEAQ (reference sequence). The CDR3 has 13 amino acids. DNA of the CDR3: TGTGCCAGCAGCCTACCGTTGGGGGGTGAGCAGTTCTTC. The encoded protein is CASSLPLGGEQFF.

This clone showed up just a few times. V and J are TRBV12-5 and TRBJ1-1; the D is unclear. CDR1 LGHNT and CDR2 FRNRAP come from the germline V gene. V lost 3 bases and J lost 5, with 10 bases in between. The CDR3 length is 13 residues. This CDR3 is CASGLPPGTEAFF. CDR3 coding DNA: TGTGCTAGTGGTTTACCCCCCGGGACTGAAGCTTTCTTT.

This clone was picked up one time. This sequence joins TRBV30 and TRBJ2-3, with TRBD2 as a possible D gene (5 bases). The CDR3 spans 16 residues. CDR1 is GTSNPN, CDR2 SVGIG, per germline (reference sequence). V was shortened by 0 bases and J by 2 bases, with 15 bases between the two germline ends. CDR3 protein: CAWSVSLVGVTDTQYF. The CDR3 DNA reads TGTGCCTGGAGTGTGAGTCTAGTGGGAGTCACAGATACGCAGTATTTT.

V gene TRBV15 combines with J gene TRBJ2-7, with TRBD2 matching over 8 bases. The germline gives CDR1 LNHNV, CDR2 YYDKDF (reference sequence). The CDR3 sequence is 14 residues long. V gave up 2 bases and J gave up 3 bases; unmatched junction bases: 3. CDR3 bases: TGTGCCACCAGCAGAAGTGGGACTAGCTACGAGCAGTACTTC. Amino acid sequence: CATSRSGTSYEQYF.

This rearrangement joins TRBV5-1 to TRBJ2-7; TRBD1 aligns across 9 bases. This CDR3 comprises 12 residues. CDR1 is SGHRS and CDR2 is YFSETQ in the germline V gene. V was pared by 3 bases and J by 5 bases, with 0 bases of the junction left unmatched. The CDR3 DNA reads as TGCGCCAGCAGCTGGACAGGGGACGAGCAGTACTTC. As protein: CASSWTGDEQYF.

The count of this clone is one. The chain couples TRBV30 to TRBJ2-7; D gene unclear. Germline assignment: CDR1 GTSNPN and CDR2 SVGIG (reference sequence). This CDR3 region has 13 residues. Trimming took 0 bases from V and 3 from J, leaving 9 bases between them. The CDR3 DNA is TGTGCCTGGAGTGTAAGGGCGCTCTACGAGCAGTACTTC. Translation gives CAWSVRALYEQYF.

The rearrangement joins TRBV7-8 to TRBJ2-3, with TRBD2 as a possible D gene (5 bases). The length of the CDR3 is 15 residues. Germline CDR1 is SGHVS and CDR2 is FQNEAQ. The V end was cut by 6 bases, the J end by 6 bases, with 19 bases between. For the CDR3, the DNA is TGTGCCAGCAGGCCTCTTGAGGGAATCACGGATACGCAGTATTTT. Translating it yields CASRPLEGITDTQYF.

This clone was observed a handful of times. The rearrangement links TRBV30 to TRBJ2-3; 13 positions agree with TRBD2. Losses at the gene ends were 1 base for V and 4 bases for J; bases not matched to a gene: 11. This CDR3 has 18 amino acids. CDR1 and CDR2 (germline): GTSNPN, SVGIG (reference sequence). The CDR3 sequence is CAWSAGLAGVVRADTQYF. As DNA, the CDR3 is TGTGCCTGGAGTGCAGGACTAGCGGGAGTAGTGAGGGCAGATACGCAGTATTTT.

The gene calls are TRBV2 and TRBJ2-5, with D maybe TRBD2 (5 bases). Germline CDR1 reads SNHLY; CDR2 reads FYNNEI. The CDR3 consists of 12 residues. Trimming cost V 3 bases and J 5 bases, with 7 bases left between them. The CDR3, as DNA: TGTGCCAGCAGTGATTCGGGGGAGACCCAGTACTTC. This encodes CASSDSGETQYF.

The chain combines TRBV25-1 with TRBJ2-7; TRBD2 matches at 8 bases. This CDR3 is built from 15 residues. Germline CDR1 and CDR2: MGHDK and SYGVNS. V shed 1 base, J shed 4 bases, and the junction held 6 bases outside the gene matches. The CDR3 bases are TGTGCCAGCAGTGAATCAACTAGCGGTCAATACGAGCAGTACTTC. Protein product: CASSESTSGQYEQYF.

For this clone: An end of the junction does not agree with germline; a read error may underlie this. This chain joins TRBV27 and TRBJ2-1, with TRBD1 matching 8 bases. CDR3 length equals 16 residues. Per germline, CDR1 MNHEY and CDR2 SMNVEV (reference sequence). CDR3 nucleotides: TGTGCCAGCAGTTTATCGGCGACAGGGGCCTACACTGAGCAGTTCTTC. Its translation: CASSLSATGAYTEQFF.

This sequence joins TRBV29-1 and TRBJ2-1; no definite D call. The CDR3 runs 12 residues. Germline CDR1 and CDR2: SQVTM and ANQGSEA. V was trimmed by 0 bases and J by 6 bases, leaving 6 bases between them. The CDR3 loop is CSVEEHGNEQFF. The CDR3 nucleotides are TGCAGCGTTGAAGAACACGGCAATGAGCAGTTCTTC.

The V call is TRBV6-6, the J call TRBJ1-1; D gene unclear. With 7 bases removed from V and 3 bases from J, the gap between germline ends came to 9 bases. Germline CDR1 is MNHNY and CDR2 is SVGAGI (reference sequence). The CDR3 is 12 amino acids. CDR3: CASTVGYTEAFF. CDR3 bases: TGTGCCAGCACCGTCGGTTACACTGAAGCTTTCTTT.

This sequence joins TRBV5-6 and TRBJ1-1; the D is unclear. The CDR3 runs 12 residues. CDR1 is SGHDT, CDR2 YYEEEE, per germline. Between the trimmed V and J ends, which lost 5 bases and 1 base, there was a span of 6 bases. CDR3 residues: CASRLANTEAFF. CDR3 nucleotides: TGTGCCAGCAGACTCGCGAACACTGAAGCTTTCTTT.